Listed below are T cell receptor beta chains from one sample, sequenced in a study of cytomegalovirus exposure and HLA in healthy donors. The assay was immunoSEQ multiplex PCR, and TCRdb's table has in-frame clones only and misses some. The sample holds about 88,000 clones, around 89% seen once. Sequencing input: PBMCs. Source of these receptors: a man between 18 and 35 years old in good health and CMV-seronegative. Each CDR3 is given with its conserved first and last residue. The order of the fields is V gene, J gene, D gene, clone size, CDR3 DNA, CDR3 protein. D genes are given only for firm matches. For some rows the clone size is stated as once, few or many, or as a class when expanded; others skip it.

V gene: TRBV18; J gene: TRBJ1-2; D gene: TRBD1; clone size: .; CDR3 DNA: TGTGCCAGCTCACCATCCGACAGGGGTAGTAACTATGGCTACACCTTC; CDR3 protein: CASSPSDRGSNYGYTF
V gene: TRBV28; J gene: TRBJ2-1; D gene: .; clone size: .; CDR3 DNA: TGTGCCAGCAGTTTCCAGGGGCGAACAAGGAATGAGCAGTTCTTC; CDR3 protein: CASSFQGRTRNEQFF
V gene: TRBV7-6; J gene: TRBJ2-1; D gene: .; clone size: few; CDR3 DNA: TGTGCCAGCAGCTTAGACCCCGCGGGCAGGGAGCAGTTCTTC; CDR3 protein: CASSLDPAGREQFF
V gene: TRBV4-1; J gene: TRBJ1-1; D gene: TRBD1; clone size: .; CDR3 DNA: TGCGCCAGCAGCCCAGGGGGCGGACGAGTCACTGAAGCTTTCTTT; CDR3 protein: CASSPGGGRVTEAFF
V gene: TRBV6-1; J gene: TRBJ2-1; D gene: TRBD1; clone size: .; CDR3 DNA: TGTGCCAGCAGTGCCCACAGACAGGGGATCACGAATGAGCAGTTCTTC; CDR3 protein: CASSAHRQGITNEQFF
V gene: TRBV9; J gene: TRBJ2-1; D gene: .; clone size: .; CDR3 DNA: TGTGCCAGCAACCGGGACTACAATGAGCAGTTCTTC; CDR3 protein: CASNRDYNEQFF
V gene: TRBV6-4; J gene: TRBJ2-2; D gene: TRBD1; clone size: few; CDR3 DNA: TGTGCCAGCAGCGCCGGGACAGGACACACCGGGGAGCTGTTTTTT; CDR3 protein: CASSAGTGHTGELFF
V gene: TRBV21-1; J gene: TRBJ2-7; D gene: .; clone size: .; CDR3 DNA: TGTGCCAGCAGCAAAGACGAGTGGGCGGGTTACGAGCAGTACTTC; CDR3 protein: CASSKDEWAGYEQYF
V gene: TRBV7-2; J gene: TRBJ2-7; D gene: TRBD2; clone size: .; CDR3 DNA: TGTGCCAGCAGCCCAAGCAGCGGGAGGGCCACAATCCACGAGCAGTACTTC; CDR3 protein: CASSPSSGRATIHEQYF
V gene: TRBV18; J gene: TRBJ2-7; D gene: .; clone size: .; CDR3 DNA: TGTGCCAGCTCATTCTATGGGGACGGAGGGTACGAGCAGTACTTC; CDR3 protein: CASSFYGDGGYEQYF
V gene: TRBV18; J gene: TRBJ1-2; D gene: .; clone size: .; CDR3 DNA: TGTGCCAGCTCACCTGACAGCAACTATGGCTACACCTTC; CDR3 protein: CASSPDSNYGYTF
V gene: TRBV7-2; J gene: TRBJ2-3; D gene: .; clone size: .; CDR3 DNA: TGTGCCAGCAGCTTAACCGGTTCAGATACGCAGTATTTT; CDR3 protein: CASSLTGSDTQYF
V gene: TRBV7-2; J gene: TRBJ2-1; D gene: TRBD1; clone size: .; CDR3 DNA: TGTGCCAGCAGCTGGCGACAGGGGTCACCGGTCTTC; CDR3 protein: CASSWRQGSPVF
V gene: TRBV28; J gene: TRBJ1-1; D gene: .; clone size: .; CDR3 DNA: TGTGCCAGCAGTTTCGGAAGCGTAGCTTTCTTT; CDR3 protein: CASSFGSVAFF
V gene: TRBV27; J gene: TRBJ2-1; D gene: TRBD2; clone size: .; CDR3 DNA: TGTGCCAGCAGTTACCTGCCACTAGCGGGATTTTACAATGAGCAGTTCTTC; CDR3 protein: CASSYLPLAGFYNEQFF
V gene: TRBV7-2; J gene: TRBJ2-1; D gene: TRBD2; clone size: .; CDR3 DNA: TGTGCCAGCAGCTCTAGCGGGAGGCAGACCAATGAGCAGTTCTTC; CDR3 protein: CASSSSGRQTNEQFF
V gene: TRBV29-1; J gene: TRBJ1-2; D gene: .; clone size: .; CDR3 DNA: TGCAGCGTTGACAAGATGGCGACAGTGGGTGGCTACACCTTC; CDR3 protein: CSVDKMATVGGYTF
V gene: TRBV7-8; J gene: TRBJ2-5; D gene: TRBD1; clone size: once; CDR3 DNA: TGTGCCAGCAGCTCAAGAGACCGGGACAGACAAGAGACCCAGTACTTC; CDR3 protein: CASSSRDRDRQETQYF
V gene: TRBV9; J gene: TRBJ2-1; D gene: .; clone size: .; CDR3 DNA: TGTGCCAGCAGCCCCCTTGTGGGAGTTTCCAATGAGCAGTTCTTC; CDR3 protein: CASSPLVGVSNEQFF
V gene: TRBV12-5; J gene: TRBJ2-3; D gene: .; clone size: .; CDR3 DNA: TGTGCTAGTGCAGACTACACTAGCACAGATACGCAGTATTTT; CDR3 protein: CASADYTSTDTQYF
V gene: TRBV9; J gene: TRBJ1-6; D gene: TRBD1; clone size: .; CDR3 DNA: TGTGCCAGCAGCGTAGGACAGGGAATGCCTTCACCCCTCCACTTT; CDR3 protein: CASSVGQGMPSPLHF
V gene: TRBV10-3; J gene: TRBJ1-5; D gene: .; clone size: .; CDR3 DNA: TGTGCCATCAGTGAGCTGGGGGCCGGTCAGCCCCAGCATTTT; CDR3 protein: CAISELGAGQPQHF
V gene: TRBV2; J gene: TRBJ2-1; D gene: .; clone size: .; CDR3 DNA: TGTGCCAGCCTAGACAGGAACAATGAGCAGTTCTTC; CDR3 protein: CASLDRNNEQFF
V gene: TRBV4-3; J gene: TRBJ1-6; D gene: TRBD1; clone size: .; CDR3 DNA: TGCGCCAGCAGCCTCGGACAGGTTGGAGGCTATAATTCACCCCTCCACTTT; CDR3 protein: CASSLGQVGGYNSPLHF
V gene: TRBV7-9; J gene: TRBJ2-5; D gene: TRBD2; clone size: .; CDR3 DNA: TGTGCCAGCAGCTCTCCGGGGGGGACCCAGTACTTC; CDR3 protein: CASSSPGGTQYF
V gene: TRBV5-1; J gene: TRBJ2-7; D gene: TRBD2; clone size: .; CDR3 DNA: TGCGCCAGCAGCTCAGGACTAGCGGGAGTCGCTGCGACCTACGAGCAGTACTTC; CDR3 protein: CASSSGLAGVAATYEQYF
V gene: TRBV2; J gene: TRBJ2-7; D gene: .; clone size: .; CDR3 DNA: TGTGCCAGCAGTGCTGAACAGGGACCTTACTACGAGCAGTACTTC; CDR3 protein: CASSAEQGPYYEQYF
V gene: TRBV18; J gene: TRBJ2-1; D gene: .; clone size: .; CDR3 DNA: TGTGCCAGCTCACCAAGCGGAAACAATGAGCAGTTCTTC; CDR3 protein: CASSPSGNNEQFF
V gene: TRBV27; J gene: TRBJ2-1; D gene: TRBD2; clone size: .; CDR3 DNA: TGTGCCAGCAGTTTTTTGGCGGGGGGACCTGAGCAGTTCTTC; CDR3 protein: CASSFLAGGPEQFF
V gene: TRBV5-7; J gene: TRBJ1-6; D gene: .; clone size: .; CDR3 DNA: TGTGCCAGCAGCTTGTACAGCTATAATTCACCCCTCCACTTT; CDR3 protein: CASSLYSYNSPLHF
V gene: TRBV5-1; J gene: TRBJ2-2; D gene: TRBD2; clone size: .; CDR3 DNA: TGCGCCAGCAGCGCCCGGACTAGCGGGAGGAGCGCCGGGGAGCTGTTTTTT; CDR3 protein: CASSARTSGRSAGELFF
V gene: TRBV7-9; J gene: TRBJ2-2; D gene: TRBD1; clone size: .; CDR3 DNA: TGTGCCAGCAGTAGAGGAGCGGACAGGCTTTTCCGGGAGCTGTTTTTT; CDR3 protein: CASSRGADRLFRELFF
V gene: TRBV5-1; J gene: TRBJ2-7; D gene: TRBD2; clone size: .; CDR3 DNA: TGCGCCAGCAGTCCGGCCTCCCTAGCGGGAGAAGGCTACGAGCAGTACTTC; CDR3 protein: CASSPASLAGEGYEQYF
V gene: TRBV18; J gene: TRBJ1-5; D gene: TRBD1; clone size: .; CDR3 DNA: TGTGCCAGCTCACCCGAGAGGACAGGCCCTTATCAGCCCCAGCATTTT; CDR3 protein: CASSPERTGPYQPQHF
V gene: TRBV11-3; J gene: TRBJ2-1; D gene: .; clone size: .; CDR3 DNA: TGTGCCAGCAGCCAACGAGCCCAGGGGTATGAGCAGTTCTTC; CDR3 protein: CASSQRAQGYEQFF
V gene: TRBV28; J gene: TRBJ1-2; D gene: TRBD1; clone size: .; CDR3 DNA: TGTGCCAGCAGGGGCGGACAGGGACTCTTAGGCTACACCTTC; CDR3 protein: CASRGGQGLLGYTF
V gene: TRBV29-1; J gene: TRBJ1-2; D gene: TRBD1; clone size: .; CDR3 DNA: TGCAGCGTGGACACAGGGGTGGATGGCTACACCTTC; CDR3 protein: CSVDTGVDGYTF
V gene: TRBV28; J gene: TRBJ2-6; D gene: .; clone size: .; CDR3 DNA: TGTGCCAGCAGTTATGACAGAGGAAGACCCTCTGGGGCCAACGTCCTGACTTTC; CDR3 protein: CASSYDRGRPSGANVLTF
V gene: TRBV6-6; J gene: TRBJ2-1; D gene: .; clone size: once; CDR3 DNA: TGTGCCAGCAGTTATTCGTCCTACAATGAGCAGTTCTTC; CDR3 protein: CASSYSSYNEQFF
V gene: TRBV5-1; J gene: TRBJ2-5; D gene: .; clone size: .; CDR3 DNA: TGCGCCAGCAGCTTGCCCGGCGGCCAAGAGACCCAGTACTTC; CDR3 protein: CASSLPGGQETQYF
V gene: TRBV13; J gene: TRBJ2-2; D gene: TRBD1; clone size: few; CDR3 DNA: TGTGCCAGCAGTCTGACAGGGACGGGATTTGACGCAGGGCTAGCGAACACCGGGGAGCTGTTTTTT; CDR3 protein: CASSLTGTGFDAGLANTGELFF
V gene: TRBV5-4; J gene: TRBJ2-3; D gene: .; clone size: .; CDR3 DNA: TGTGCCAGCAGCTCGATGTACGAAGGGGGAGTGGGTCGGGATACGCAGTATTTT; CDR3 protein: CASSSMYEGGVGRDTQYF
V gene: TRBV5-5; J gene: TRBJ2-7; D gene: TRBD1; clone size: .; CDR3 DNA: TGTGCCAGCAGCTACAGGACAGGGGGCGTGGGTCCCTCCTACGAGCAGTACTTC; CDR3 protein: CASSYRTGGVGPSYEQYF
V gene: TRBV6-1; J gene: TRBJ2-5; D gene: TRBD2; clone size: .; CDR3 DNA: TGTGCCAGCAGTGAAAGACTAGCTGAGGAGGAGACCCAGTACTTC; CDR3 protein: CASSERLAEEETQYF
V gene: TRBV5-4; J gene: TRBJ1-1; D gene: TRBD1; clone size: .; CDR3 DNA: TGTGCCAGCAGCCTCGACAGGGCGAGCACTGAAGCTTTCTTT; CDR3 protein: CASSLDRASTEAFF
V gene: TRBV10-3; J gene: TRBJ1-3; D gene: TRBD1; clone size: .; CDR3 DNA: TGTGCCACCCAAATCACAGGGGGTGGAAGCTCTGGAAACACCATATATTTT; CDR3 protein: CATQITGGGSSGNTIYF
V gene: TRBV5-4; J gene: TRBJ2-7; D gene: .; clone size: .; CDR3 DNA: TGTGCCAGCAGCCCGGTTCGTCAGGGTAGACACGAGCAGTACTTC; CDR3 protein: CASSPVRQGRHEQYF
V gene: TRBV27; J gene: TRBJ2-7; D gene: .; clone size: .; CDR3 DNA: TGTGCCAGCAGTTTATCGTCCGGTGGTTACGAGCAGTACTTC; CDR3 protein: CASSLSSGGYEQYF
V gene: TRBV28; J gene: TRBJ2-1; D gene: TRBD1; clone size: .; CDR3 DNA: TGTGCCAGCAGTCTTATCTTCACCGGGACAGGAATTAATGAGCAGTTCTTC; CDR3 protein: CASSLIFTGTGINEQFF
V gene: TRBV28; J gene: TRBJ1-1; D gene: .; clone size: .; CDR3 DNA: TGTGCCAGCAGTTCCGCACGATTCAATCCTAGACAGCTCGGAGCTTTCTTT; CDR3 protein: CASSSARFNPRQLGAFF
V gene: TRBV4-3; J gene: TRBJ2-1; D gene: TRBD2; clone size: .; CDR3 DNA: TGCGCCAGCAGCCAAGATCCTCCGGGACTAGCGGGCCAAAATGAGCAGTTCTTC; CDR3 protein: CASSQDPPGLAGQNEQFF
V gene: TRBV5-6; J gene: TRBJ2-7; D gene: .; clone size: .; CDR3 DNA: TGTGCCAGCAGCATCCGGTACGGGATCTACGAGCAGTACTTC; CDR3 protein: CASSIRYGIYEQYF
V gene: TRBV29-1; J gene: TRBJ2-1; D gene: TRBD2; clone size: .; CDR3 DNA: TGCAGCGTTGATGGTGGGGGAGGGCATATCGGAAATGAGCAGTTCTTC; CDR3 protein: CSVDGGGGHIGNEQFF
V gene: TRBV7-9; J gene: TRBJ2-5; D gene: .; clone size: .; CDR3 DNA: TGTGCCAGCAGCGCAGGTACCTTGTACCAAGAGACCCAGTACTTC; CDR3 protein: CASSAGTLYQETQYF
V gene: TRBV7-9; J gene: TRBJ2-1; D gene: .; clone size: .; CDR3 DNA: TGTGCCAGCAGCTTAGTGGGCGGGGACAATGAGCAGTTCTTC; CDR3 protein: CASSLVGGDNEQFF